This section outlines one TCR beta chain sequence together with its context. Its antigen is as yet unknown. This CDR3 contains 14 residues. Per germline, CDR1 SGHRS and CDR2 YFSETQ. J was trimmed by 1 base and V by 4 bases; bases with no gene match: 5. These data belong to a study of glioma-infiltrating T cells after dendritic cell vaccination. Study at large: Dendritic cells derived from monocytes and pulsed with autologous tumor lysate formed the vaccine. Overall study results and limits: Longer survival after dendritic cell vaccination followed higher pretreatment TIL content.

Primers: 60 V beta forward and 13 J beta reverse. Generated by immunoSEQ multiplex PCR, the TCRdb table keeps only in-frame clones and is missing some. The sample gives about 87,000 clones, roughly 80% of which show up once; less than 7% is in the top ten. Time point specified: after dendritic cell vaccination, including at tumor progression/relapse. PBMC were collected before vaccination, two weeks after the third vaccination, and at progression. Sequenced here: blood, sampled after dendritic cell vaccination. The TCR was taken from a human donor with glioblastoma. The chain uses TRBV5-1 and TRBJ2-7; TRBD1 agrees at 7 bases. The DNA for the CDR3 is TGCGCCAGCAGCCTGACAGGGCAATCCTACGAGCAGTACTTC. Protein sequence: CASSLTGQSYEQYF.